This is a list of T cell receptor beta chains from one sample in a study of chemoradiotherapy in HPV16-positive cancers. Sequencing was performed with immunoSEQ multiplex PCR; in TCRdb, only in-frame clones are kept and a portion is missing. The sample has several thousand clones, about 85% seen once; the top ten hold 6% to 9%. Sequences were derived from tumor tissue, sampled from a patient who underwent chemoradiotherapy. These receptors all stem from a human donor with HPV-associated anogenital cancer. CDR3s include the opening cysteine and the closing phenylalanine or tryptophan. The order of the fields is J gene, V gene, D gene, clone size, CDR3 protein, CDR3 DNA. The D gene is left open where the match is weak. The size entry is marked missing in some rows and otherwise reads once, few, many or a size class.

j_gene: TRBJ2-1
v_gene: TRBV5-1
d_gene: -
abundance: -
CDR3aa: CASSFRDFGSNEQFF
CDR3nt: TGCGCCAGCAGCTTCCGGGACTTTGGATCCAATGAGCAGTTCTTC

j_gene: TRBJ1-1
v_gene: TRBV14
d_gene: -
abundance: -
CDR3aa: CASSHPGVNTEAFF
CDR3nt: TGTGCCAGCAGCCACCCGGGGGTGAACACTGAAGCTTTCTTT

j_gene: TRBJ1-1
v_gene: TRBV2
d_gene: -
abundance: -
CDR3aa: CASSSDTTGTEAFF
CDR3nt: TGTGCCAGCAGTTCCGACACGACGGGCACTGAAGCTTTCTTT

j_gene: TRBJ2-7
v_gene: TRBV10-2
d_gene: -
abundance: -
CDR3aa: CASMTSTRAMDEQYF
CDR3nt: TGCGCCAGCATGACATCGACAAGGGCAATGGACGAGCAGTACTTC

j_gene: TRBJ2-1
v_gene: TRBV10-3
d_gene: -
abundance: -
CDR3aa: CAISESSHNEQFF
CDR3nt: TGTGCCATCAGTGAGTCGTCGCACAATGAGCAGTTCTTC

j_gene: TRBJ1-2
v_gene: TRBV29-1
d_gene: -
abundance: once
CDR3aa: CSVVGRPYNYGYTF
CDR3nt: TGCAGCGTTGTAGGCAGACCCTATAACTATGGCTACACCTTC

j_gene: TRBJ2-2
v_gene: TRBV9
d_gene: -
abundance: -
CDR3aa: CASSVSGNTGELFF
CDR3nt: TGTGCCAGCAGCGTTAGCGGCAACACCGGGGAGCTGTTTTTT

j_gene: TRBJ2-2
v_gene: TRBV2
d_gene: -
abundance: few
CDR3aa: CASSGGNTGELFF
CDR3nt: TGTGCCAGCAGTGGAGGGAACACCGGGGAGCTGTTTTTT

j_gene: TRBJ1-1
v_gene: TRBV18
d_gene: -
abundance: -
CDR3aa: CASSPGSGPVEAFF
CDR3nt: TGTGCCAGCTCACCCGGCTCAGGTCCGGTTGAAGCTTTCTTT

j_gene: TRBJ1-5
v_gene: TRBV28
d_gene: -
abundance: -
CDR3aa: CASSLVSNQPQHF
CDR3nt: TGTGCCAGCAGTTTAGTTAGCAATCAGCCCCAGCATTTT

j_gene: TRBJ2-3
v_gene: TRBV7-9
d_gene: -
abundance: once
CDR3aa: CASSLQGKGTDTQYF
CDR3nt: TGTGCCAGCAGCTTACAGGGAAAGGGAACAGATACGCAGTATTTT

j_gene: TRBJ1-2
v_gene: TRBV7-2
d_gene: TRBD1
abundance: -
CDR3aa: CASSLTGGTAGGSYTF
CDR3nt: TGTGCCAGCAGCTTAACGGGCGGGACAGCCGGGGGGAGCTACACCTTC

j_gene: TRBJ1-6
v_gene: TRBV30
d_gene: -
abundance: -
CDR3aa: CAARRQNNSPLHF
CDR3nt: TGTGCCGCACGCAGACAGAATAATTCACCCCTCCACTTT

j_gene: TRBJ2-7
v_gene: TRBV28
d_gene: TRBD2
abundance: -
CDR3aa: CASTAPRGGSSYEQYF
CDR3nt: TGTGCCAGCACCGCACCCCGGGGCGGGAGCTCCTACGAGCAGTACTTC

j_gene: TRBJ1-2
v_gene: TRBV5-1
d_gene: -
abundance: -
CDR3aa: CASSLDRTYGYTF
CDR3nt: TGCGCCAGCAGCCTAGACAGGACCTATGGCTACACCTTC

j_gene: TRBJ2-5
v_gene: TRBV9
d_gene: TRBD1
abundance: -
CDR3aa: CASSTSNPYRGTKETQYF
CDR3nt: TGTGCCAGCAGCACAAGTAACCCGTACAGGGGGACAAAAGAGACCCAGTACTTC

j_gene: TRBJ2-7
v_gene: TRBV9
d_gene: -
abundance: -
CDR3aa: CASSVVLGGEQYF
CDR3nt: TGTGCCAGCAGCGTAGTCCTAGGGGGCGAGCAGTACTTC

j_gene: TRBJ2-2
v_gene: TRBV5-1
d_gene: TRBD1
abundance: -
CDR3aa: CASSWEGGDAGELFF
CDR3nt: TGCGCCAGCAGCTGGGAAGGGGGCGACGCCGGGGAGCTGTTTTTT

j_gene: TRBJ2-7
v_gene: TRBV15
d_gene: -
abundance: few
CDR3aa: CATSRDRQTWDEQYF
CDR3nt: TGTGCCACCAGCAGAGATCGACAGACCTGGGACGAGCAGTACTTC

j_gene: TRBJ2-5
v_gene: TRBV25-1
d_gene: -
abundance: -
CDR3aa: CASSEYRGTETQYF
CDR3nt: TGTGCCAGCAGTGAATACAGGGGCACGGAGACCCAGTACTTC